This record concerns one T cell receptor beta chain sequence. No antigen is known for it. Per germline, CDR1 LGHNA and CDR2 YNFKEQ. This CDR3 has 16 amino acids. Trimming stripped 7 bases from V and 1 base from J, with 18 bases between. These data are taken from a study of identical twins. Points from the study as a whole: Within twin pairs, the out-of-frame alpha sequences they shared showed excess low generation probability. Diverse VJ usage suggested most zero-insertion clonotypes were not invariant T cells. Cross-sectional statistics underpinned the conclusions; the same donors were not followed.

TCRdb used MiXCR to reprocess the 5' RACE reads, holding one entry per CDR3 protein. The sample contains 1.5 million to 2 million distinct CDR3 sequences, less than 40% of which appear only once. Sequenced sample: cord blood. The chain combines TRBV4-2 with TRBJ2-3; D possibly uses TRBD1 or TRBD2 (7 bases each). This clonotype originated in a newborn girl in good health. CDR3 sequence: CASKGGGRDRTDTQYF. CDR3 DNA: TGTGCCAGCAAAGGGGGCGGGAGAGATCGCACAGATACGCAGTATTTT.